What follows is one T cell receptor beta chain and its context. The table lists this clonotype with a few counts. The specificity of this receptor is unknown. No base-level quality is on record; no much larger clone is a single base apart. From a lookup of the germline V gene, CDR1 and CDR2 are SGHAT and FQNNGV. The CDR3, from cysteine to phenylalanine, totals 15 residues. Solely the CDR3 DNA is kept, with 45 bases framed from the first base. Deletion took 3 bases off V and 5 bases off J, with a span of 13 bases between the germline ends. This record comes from a study of T cell repertoires in cytomegalovirus infection (dated by TCRdb to about 2019). In terms of the full investigation: The peptide stimulations were aimed at well-studied HLA-B-restricted epitopes as well as recently identified HLA-C-restricted CMV epitopes, whose presentation resists viral immunomodulation. Donor HLA type was relevant to the analysis, because carriage of CMV infection together with the matching HLA type was indicated by public TCR beta signatures. What the study reported, not specific to this receptor: Carriers of CMV infection plus the relevant HLA type were discriminated by the cumulative frequency of public TCR beta family members in the study cohort and in an independent roughly 370-donor cohort. The ex vivo response was dominated by HLA-C-restricted CMV-specific TCR beta clonotypes, which also provided the single most frequent clonotype in two of eight donors.

Interpreted using the paper, the treatment or condition label stands for: in vitro stimulation with specific CMV peptide epitopes to enrich CMV-specific T cells. The sequencer was an Illumina HiSeq 1500. In TCRdb, the public reads were trimmed at Q25 with fastp and aligned with MiXCR, with productive beta chains retained. Identical CDR3 proteins give one entry, which carries the most common genes and DNA. The sample records tens of thousands of distinct CDR3 sequences, 20% to 30% of which are singletons. The top ten clonotypes cover 50% of the sample. The TCR comes from a human donor in good health (CMV status not recorded). Some clones in this sample may be carry-over from other donors' samples. The sample consisted of CD8+ T cells from cultured PBMCs, taken from culture after CMV antigen stimulation. The chain links TRBV11-2 with TRBJ2-2; there is no confident call for the D gene. This receptor carries the CDR3 CASSFSPDSTGELFF. The DNA sequence is given as TGTGCCAGCAGCTTCTCCCCGGATAGTACCGGGGAGCTGTTTTTT. With the rest looked up from the reference TRBV11-2 and TRBJ2-2 genes rather than sequenced, the full variable domain is EAGVAQSPRYKIIEKRQSVAFWCNPISGHATLYWYQQILGQGPKLLIQFQNNGVVDDSQLPKDRFSAERLKGVDSTLKIQPAKLEDSAVYLCASSFSPDSTGELFFGEGSRLTVL.